These 28 T cell receptor beta chains came from one sample sequenced in a study of T cell repertoires in cytomegalovirus infection. TCRdb reanalysed the reads using MiXCR and keeps one entry per CDR3 protein. The sample lists around 260,000 distinct CDR3 sequences, approximately 9.1% occurring once. Material: PBMCs. The receptors were gathered from a human donor in good health (CMV status not recorded). Some clones in this sample may be carry-over from other donors' samples.

The chain joins TRBV7-2 to TRBJ1-1; TRBD1 might be the D (6 bases). There are 13 residues in the CDR3. Germline CDR1 and CDR2: SGHTA and FQGNSA. V was trimmed by 8 bases and J by 6 bases, leaving 16 bases between them. In DNA, the CDR3 is TGTGCCAGCTCGGCGGGGGCATTCGCTGAAGCTTTCTTT. It is translated as CASSAGAFAEAFF.

This clonotype has more than one count but fewer than ten. The rearrangement uses TRBV10-3 and TRBJ2-7; no clear D. Germline assignment: CDR1 ENHRY and CDR2 SYGVKD. V lost 3 bases and J lost 3, with 15 bases in between. This CDR3 spans 15 amino acids. The CDR3: CAISDPSLTLYEQYF. The CDR3 region has the DNA TGTGCCATCAGTGACCCCAGCCTGACCCTCTACGAGCAGTACTTC.

This clonotype was observed a few times. V and J are TRBV19 and TRBJ1-2; D is unclear. Looked up from germline, CDR1 is LNHDA and CDR2 is SQIVND (reference sequence). V lost 7 bases and J 7 bases, leaving 13 bases between the germline ends. This CDR3 contains 12 residues. The CDR3 sequence: CASMELPGGYTF. Written as DNA, the CDR3 is TGTGCCAGTATGGAGCTGCCCGGTGGCTACACCTTC. The full variable domain, rest sourced from reference TRBV19 and TRBJ1-2, is DGGITQSPKYLFRKEGQNVTLSCEQNLNHDAMYWYRQDPGQGLRLIYYSQIVNDFQKGDIAEGYSVSREKKESFPLTVTSAQKNPTAFYLCASMELPGGYTFGSGTRLTVV.

At least ten counts were recorded for this clonotype. The genes are TRBV12-3 or TRBV12-4 and TRBJ2-3, with TRBD2 identical over 7 bases. This CDR3 is 16 amino acids long. J lost 0 bases, V lost 3 bases, and 6 bases had no gene match. This CDR3 reads CASSFGGSGSTDTQYF. For the CDR3, the DNA is TGTGCCAGCAGTTTCGGGGGGAGTGGAAGCACAGATACGCAGTATTTT.

This clonotype has at least ten counts. The chain links TRBV28 to TRBJ1-2; 8 bases match TRBD1. Germline lookup yields CDR1 MDHEN and CDR2 SYDVKM. The J segment lost 4 bases and the V segment lost 6 bases, leaving 13 bases of the junction unmatched. The CDR3 sequence is 16 residues long. The CDR3: CASSIRPTGDPYGYTF. The CDR3 DNA is TGTGCCAGCAGCATCAGACCGACAGGGGATCCCTATGGCTACACCTTC.

This clonotype was found a few times. The chain links TRBV5-4 to TRBJ2-2, with D possibly being TRBD1 or TRBD2 (5 bases each). The CDR3 is 15 residues long. Trimming left V 4 bases short and J 8 bases short, with 18 bases between. Per germline, CDR1 SGHNT and CDR2 YYREEE (reference sequence). The CDR3 DNA is TGTGCCAGCAGCCTGCCTTACGGGGACGGGGGGGAGCTGTTTTTT. It encodes CASSLPYGDGGELFF.

V is TRBV12-3 or TRBV12-4 and J is TRBJ2-2; D remains ambiguous. The CDR3 has 13 amino acids. V lost 5 bases, J lost 3 bases, and 7 bases lay in between. This CDR3 is CASSPDYTGELFF. In nucleotides, the CDR3 is TGTGCCAGCAGTCCCGATTACACCGGGGAGCTGTTTTTT.

The V call is TRBV5-4, the J call TRBJ2-6; D is possibly TRBD2 (5 bases). This CDR3 spans 17 amino acids. Trimming left V 1 base short and J 0 bases short, with 11 bases between. The germline V gene encodes CDR1 SGHNT and CDR2 YYREEE (reference sequence). The CDR3 loop is CASSLLLGSSGANVLTF. The CDR3 coding sequence is TGTGCCAGCAGCTTGCTCTTGGGGAGCTCTGGGGCCAACGTCCTGACTTTC.

This clonotype showed up many times. The chain couples TRBV7-2 to TRBJ1-6, with no clear D. The CDR3 extends over 15 amino acids. V was cut by 0 bases and J by 2 bases, with 5 bases left in between. Germline CDR1 reads SGHTA; CDR2 reads FQGNSA. CDR3 DNA sequence: TGTGCCAGCAGCTTAGCCAGCACCTATAATTCACCCCTCCACTTT. As protein: CASSLASTYNSPLHF.

The chain combines TRBV7-2 with TRBJ1-2; TRBD1 aligns across 7 bases. CDR1 is SGHTA, CDR2 FQGNSA, per germline. After removal of 4 bases from V and 2 bases from J, the junction contained 13 bases not matched to a gene. This CDR3 comprises 17 residues. The CDR3 sequence is CASSSLLGQIRNYGYTF. CDR3 DNA: TGTGCCAGCAGCTCTCTCCTGGGACAGATAAGAAACTATGGCTACACCTTC.

This clonotype came up many times. V usage is TRBV7-2 and J usage is TRBJ2-3; D possibly uses TRBD1 or TRBD2 (6 bases each). The ends were cut back, 7 bases at V and 0 bases at J, with 20 bases in the middle. CDR1 SGHTA and CDR2 FQGNSA come from the germline V gene. The CDR3 spans 17 residues. CDR3 in DNA: TGTGCCAGCAACCCCCCTTGGGGGGCAATTAGCACAGATACGCAGTATTTT. Translation: CASNPPWGAISTDTQYF. Looking up the rest from reference TRBV7-2 and TRBJ2-3 gives the full variable domain: GAGVSQSPSNKVTEKGKDVELRCDPISGHTALYWYRQSLGQGLEFLIYFQGNSAPDKSGLPSDRFSAERTGGSVSTLTIQRTQQEDSAVYLCASNPPWGAISTDTQYFGPGTRLTVL.

The table lists this clonotype with many counts. The rearrangement joins TRBV7-6 to TRBJ2-3; 10 nucleotides match TRBD2. V was clipped by 5 bases and J by 3 bases; unmatched bases: 5. This CDR3 region has 15 residues. Germline V gives CDR1 SGHVS, CDR2 FNYEAQ. The CDR3 spells CASSPLAGLTDTQYF. The CDR3 DNA sequence: TGTGCCAGCAGCCCACTAGCGGGACTGACAGATACGCAGTATTTT.

This clonotype was seen at least ten times. J is TRBJ2-3 and V is TRBV7-2; D is unclear. The CDR3 runs 16 residues. The V end lost 1 base, the J end lost 1 base, and 12 bases lay between the germline ends. Germline assignment: CDR1 SGHTA and CDR2 FQGNSA. CDR3 region: CASSLVPSRGTDTQYF. DNA of the CDR3: TGTGCCAGCAGCTTAGTCCCCTCACGGGGCACAGATACGCAGTATTTT.

This clonotype was counted ten times or more. The chain combines TRBV7-8 with TRBJ2-2; D uncertain. Germline loops: CDR1 SGHVS, CDR2 FQNEAQ. Trimming removed 1 base at V and 2 bases at J, with 11 bases between. The CDR3 has 16 residues. The CDR3 bases are TGTGCCAGCAGCTTAGTACGGCCACCCAACACCGGGGAGCTGTTTTTT. Its translation is CASSLVRPPNTGELFF.

There are a few counts of this clonotype. V is TRBV7-2 and J is TRBJ2-5; 11 bases fit TRBD2. V lost 5 bases, J lost 1 base, and 9 bases stayed unmatched. CDR3 length: 17 amino acids. CDR1 is SGHTA and CDR2 is FQGNSA in the germline V gene. The CDR3: CASSPRALAGGQETQYF. The DNA for the CDR3 is TGTGCCAGCAGCCCCCGCGCCCTAGCGGGGGGCCAAGAGACCCAGTACTTC.

This clonotype was detected many times. The V and J genes are TRBV12-3 or TRBV12-4 and TRBJ2-7; tentatively, D is TRBD2 (5 bases). The CDR3 length is 13 residues. V lost 3 bases and J 4 bases, leaving 10 bases between the germline ends. DNA for the CDR3: TGTGCCAGCAGTTTCGGAGGAAGATACGAGCAGTACTTC. This sequence encodes CASSFGGRYEQYF.

This clonotype was seen repeatedly, ten times or more. V is TRBV7-2 and J is TRBJ2-2; unclear D gene. CDR1 and CDR2 (germline): SGHTA, FQGNSA. CDR3 length equals 14 residues. The V end was cut by 3 bases, the J end by 4 bases, with 9 bases between. In DNA, the CDR3 is TGTGCCAGCAGCTTGTCCGGGCCCACCGGGGAGCTGTTTTTT. It encodes CASSLSGPTGELFF.

The chain has TRBV3-1 and TRBJ1-2, with D possibly TRBD1 on 6 matching bases. Trimming took off 5 bases at V and 7 bases at J, with 17 bases between the two ends. Per germline, CDR1 LGHDT and CDR2 YNNKEL (reference sequence). The CDR3 is 14 amino acids. The CDR3: CASSGGGQGTGYTF. The CDR3 DNA sequence: TGTGCCAGCAGCGGCGGGGGTCAGGGGACTGGCTACACCTTC.

Ten or more counts support this clonotype. This rearrangement joins TRBV2 to TRBJ2-1; D is unclear. Germline V gene data show CDR1 as SNHLY and CDR2 as FYNNEI. Deletions cut 9 bases from V and 8 bases from J, with 14 bases between. The CDR3 has 12 residues. The CDR3 nucleotides read TGTGCCAGTAAGGACCTCCCAGATGAGCAGTTCTTC. It codes for CASKDLPDEQFF.

This clonotype has a count of ten or more. For the CDR3, the DNA is TGTGCCAGCAGCTTAATACGGGCCGCAGATACGCAGTATTTT. It specifies CASSLIRAADTQYF. The V and J genes are TRBV11-3 and TRBJ2-3, with unresolved D. Germline-derived CDR1 and CDR2 are SGHNT and YENEEA. Deletions cut 2 bases from V and 4 bases from J, with 10 bases between. The length of the CDR3 is 14 residues.

This clonotype came up many times. The chain combines TRBV12-3 or TRBV12-4 with TRBJ1-2; TRBD1 matches at 7 bases. The CDR3 spans 12 residues. J was trimmed by 8 bases and V by 9 bases; bases with no gene match: 9. CDR3: CARFDRVNGYTF. DNA for the CDR3: TGTGCCAGGTTTGACAGGGTAAACGGCTACACCTTC.

The chain combines TRBV28 with TRBJ1-5; no clear D gene. CDR1 and CDR2 (germline): MDHEN, SYDVKM. The CDR3 has 13 residues. V lost 3 bases, J lost 6 bases, and 9 bases lay in between. The CDR3 sequence: CASSFSRIQPQHF. In DNA form, the CDR3 reads TGTGCCAGCAGTTTCTCTCGAATTCAGCCCCAGCATTTT.

In this sample, this clonotype turned up many times. This chain connects TRBV7-8 to TRBJ2-5, with TRBD2 matching 9 bases. This CDR3 has 16 amino acids. Per the germline V gene, CDR1 is SGHVS and CDR2 is FQNEAQ. J lost 5 bases, V lost 6 bases, and 13 bases had no gene match. The CDR3 spells CASSRWAGGPDETQYF. For the CDR3, the DNA is TGTGCCAGCAGTAGATGGGCGGGGGGGCCAGATGAGACCCAGTACTTC.

At least ten counts were recorded for this clonotype. The V gene is TRBV7-2, the J gene TRBJ2-2; no reliable D call. The ends were cut back, 1 base at V and 1 base at J, with 13 bases in the middle. The CDR3 is 17 amino acids. From germline, CDR1 is SGHTA and CDR2 FQGNSA. The CDR3 loop reads CASSLEHRPGNTGELFF. CDR3 nucleotide sequence: TGTGCCAGCAGCTTAGAGCATCGGCCCGGGAACACCGGGGAGCTGTTTTTT.

This clonotype was seen only a few times. The rearrangement links TRBV7-2 to TRBJ2-7, with D possibly matching TRBD1 (5 bases). The CDR3 sequence is 14 residues long. V lost 3 bases and J 3 bases, leaving 12 bases between the germline ends. CDR1 is SGHTA, CDR2 FQGNSA, per germline. The CDR3 nucleotides are TGTGCCAGCAGCTTGGGGCAGGCTAACTACGAGCAGTACTTC. Residues: CASSLGQANYEQYF.

Many counts were recorded for this clonotype. J is TRBJ1-3 and V is TRBV7-2, with D possibly TRBD1 on 6 matching bases. Germline loops: CDR1 SGHTA, CDR2 FQGNSA. The ends were cut back, 5 bases at V and 3 bases at J, with 11 bases in the middle. This CDR3 is 14 amino acids long. The CDR3 DNA reads TGTGCCAGCAGCGGGGGACAAGTTGGAAACACCATATATTTT. Protein product: CASSGGQVGNTIYF.

This clonotype was counted only a few times. The V call is TRBV20-1, the J call TRBJ2-1; D remains ambiguous. V was pared by 6 bases and J by 9 bases, with 21 bases between. The CDR3 loop spans 14 amino acids. Germline V gene data show CDR1 as DFQATT and CDR2 as SNEGSKA (reference sequence). This CDR3 reads CSATLNLGKGEQFF. The CDR3 region has the DNA TGCAGTGCCACCCTAAACTTGGGGAAGGGTGAGCAGTTCTTC.

This clonotype was seen only a few times. The chain carries TRBV20-1 and TRBJ2-7; 9 bases are shared with TRBD2. Germline CDR1 is DFQATT and CDR2 is SNEGSKA (reference sequence). The V gene end was trimmed by 5 bases and the J gene end by 7 bases; junction bases not matched to a gene: 15. The CDR3 consists of 15 residues. DNA for the CDR3: TGCAGTGCTTGCAAGGGACTAGCTCAAAAGGGTGAGCAGTACTTC. It encodes CSACKGLAQKGEQYF.